The source of this T cell receptor (beta chain) is a study of graft-versus-host responses after intestinal transplantation. Here immunoSEQ multiplex PCR was the method, and the copy in TCRdb shows in-frame clones only, minus some. The sample consists of 95,000 to 150,000 clones, around 96% of them appearing once. Trimming removed 4 bases from V and 5 bases from J, with 6 bases in between. This CDR3 region has 12 residues. The germline CDR1 and CDR2 sequences are SEHNR and FQNEAQ (reference sequence). Study-wide findings and caveats: Declines in HvG clones occurring early post-transplant were associated with peak circulating GvH clone levels.

On this clone itself: Its antigen is undetermined.

This receptor was identified in a human donor who received an intestinal transplant. Sequencing used unstimulated CD8+ T cells sorted from spleen or lymph node cells, obtained before intestinal transplant. This sequence joins TRBV7-9 and TRBJ2-1, with unresolved D. CDR3 nucleotides: TGTGCCAGCAGCTACCTGAACAATGAGCAGTTCTTC. Translating it yields CASSYLNNEQFF.